This entry is about one T cell receptor beta chain. Antigen unknown. Time point described: newly diagnosed GD, antithyroid drugs for less than 3 months. PBMCs were the source of the RNA used for TCR sequencing. These data belong to a study of regulatory T cells in long-lasting Graves disease. Study-level background: The study enrolled newly diagnosed Graves' patients on antithyroid drugs under 3 months.

CDR3 length: 14 amino acids. Germline CDR1 LGHNA, CDR2 YNFKEQ. Trimming left V 0 bases short and J 0 bases short, with 4 bases between. Arm-PCR of CDR3 regions with iRepertoire HTBI primers generated TCR beta libraries. Authors' processing steps: Samples collectively showed approximately 62 TRBV and more than 11 TRBJ segments. A single record per CDR3 protein comes from TCRdb applying MiXCR to the multiplex PCR reads. These V and J calls are TCRdb output, not the study's own analysis. The table lists around 420,000 distinct CDR3 sequences, roughly a sixth of them singletons. Regarding the study as a whole: Reduced TCR diversity was observed in persistent Graves' patients versus newly diagnosed patients.

The chain recombines TRBV4-2 with TRBJ2-3; the D is unclear. The material sequenced was peripheral blood mononuclear cells (PBMCs), taken at new diagnosis, from a patient treated with antithyroid drugs. The source of this sequence is a female donor with Graves disease. CDR3 bases: TGTGCCAGCAGCCAAGATGACAGCACAGATACGCAGTATTTT. It translates to CASSQDDSTDTQYF.